Listed below are T cell receptor beta chains from one sample, sequenced in a study of T cells after posttransplantation cyclophosphamide. Data came from immunoSEQ multiplex PCR; TCRdb stores just in-frame clones and leaves some out. The sample records 9,500 to 10,000 clones, around 89% being singletons. The sequenced sample was PBMCs, obtained after an allogeneic stem cell transplant with a calcineurin inhibitor and methotrexate. The receptors were sampled from a young adult male patient who received an allogeneic stem cell transplant from an unrelated donor, was CMV-positive, and had no GVHD. Some T cells may be graft donor cells. The CDR3 runs from the conserved cysteine through the conserved F or W. The D gene is left open where the match is weak. Part of the rows lack a size; the others show once, few, many or a class for expanded clones.

abundance	j_gene	d_gene	v_gene	CDR3nt	CDR3aa
.	TRBJ1-2	.	TRBV29-1	TGCAGCGTTGGGCATAATGCTAACTATGGCTACACCTTC	CSVGHNANYGYTF
.	TRBJ1-6	.	TRBV5-5	TGTGCCAGCAGCTTGGGCAGGGTGGACTCACCCCTCCACTTT	CASSLGRVDSPLHF
.	TRBJ1-2	.	TRBV7-9	TGTGCCAGCAGCTTAGTAGGCACCGGACAGAGGTATGGCTACACCTTC	CASSLVGTGQRYGYTF
.	TRBJ2-7	TRBD1	TRBV29-1	TGCAGCGCCGCCGGACAGGGGGGATACGAGCAGTACTTC	CSAAGQGGYEQYF
.	TRBJ2-7	TRBD2	TRBV7-9	TGTGCCAGCAGCTCCTCTAGCGGACCTCCCTACGAGCAGTACTTC	CASSSSSGPPYEQYF
.	TRBJ1-4	.	TRBV5-5	TGTGCCAGCAGCTTGACCCCCTTCGTATCCGGGGGTGATGAAAAACTGTTTTTT	CASSLTPFVSGGDEKLFF
few	TRBJ2-5	TRBD2	TRBV2	TGTGCCAGCAGTGAACCAGCCAGCGGGAGGATTAGCGAGACCCAGTACTTC	CASSEPASGRISETQYF
.	TRBJ2-3	TRBD1	TRBV25-1	TGTGCCAGCAGTGCGGGGACAGGAAGCACAGATACGCAGTATTTT	CASSAGTGSTDTQYF
few	TRBJ2-2	.	TRBV7-2	TGTGCCAGCAGCTTAGCTATGAACACCGGGGAGCTGTTTTTT	CASSLAMNTGELFF
.	TRBJ2-7	.	TRBV2	TGTGCCAGCGGTTCTAACTACGAGCAGTACTTC	CASGSNYEQYF
.	TRBJ1-2	.	TRBV5-4	TGTGCCAGCAGCTTGGGGGGCGTCGGCTATGGCTACACCTTC	CASSLGGVGYGYTF
.	TRBJ2-1	.	TRBV6-1	TGTGCCAGCAGCAAATCCGTGGGCCCCACGGATGAGCAGTTCTTC	CASSKSVGPTDEQFF
.	TRBJ2-3	TRBD1	TRBV2	TGTGCCAGCAGTGGACAGGGGGCAGGAGATACGCAGTATTTT	CASSGQGAGDTQYF
.	TRBJ1-2	.	TRBV29-1	TGCAGCGTGAGGGAGTCAAACTATGGCTACACCTTC	CSVRESNYGYTF
.	TRBJ2-5	.	TRBV5-1	TGCGCCAGCAGCTTGGGCGTCCTGAACCAAGAGACCCAGTACTTC	CASSLGVLNQETQYF
.	TRBJ2-1	.	TRBV5-1	TGCGCCAGCAGCTTGTTTGCAGGGGCTCACAATGAGCAGTTCTTC	CASSLFAGAHNEQFF
.	TRBJ2-1	.	TRBV13	TGTGCCAGCAGCTTAGGGCAGGGCCATGAGCAGTTCTTC	CASSLGQGHEQFF
.	TRBJ2-7	TRBD1	TRBV5-4	TGTGCCAGCAGCTTGGCCCCGGGACAGGGGAACAACGAGCAGTACTTC	CASSLAPGQGNNEQYF
.	TRBJ1-2	.	TRBV25-1	TGTGCCAGCAGGGGGGGCAGGGAGGGCATACACTATGGCTACACCTTC	CASRGGREGIHYGYTF
.	TRBJ2-3	TRBD2	TRBV5-6	TGTGCCAGCAGCCCAACTAGCGCCGATACGCAGTATTTT	CASSPTSADTQYF
.	TRBJ2-2	TRBD1	TRBV5-6	TGTGCCAGCAGCCGACAGGGTTCCGGGGAGCTGTTTTTT	CASSRQGSGELFF
.	TRBJ2-2	.	TRBV5-1	TGCGCCAGCAGCCTCGAGGGATTGAACACCGGGGAGCTGTTTTTT	CASSLEGLNTGELFF
.	TRBJ2-6	.	TRBV19	TGTGCCAGTAGACAAGATAACTCTGGGGCCAACGTCCTGACTTTC	CASRQDNSGANVLTF
.	TRBJ1-3	.	TRBV12-5	TGTGCTAGTGGATCCAAGTCGGTAGCTTCGGGGAACACCATATATTTT	CASGSKSVASGNTIYF
.	TRBJ2-7	TRBD2	TRBV4-3	TGCGCCAGCAGCCAGGGGACTAGCTCCTACGAGCAGTACTTC	CASSQGTSSYEQYF
.	TRBJ2-5	.	TRBV5-1	TGCGCCAGCAGCTGGGTAGCGGAAAAAGAGACCCAGTACTTC	CASSWVAEKETQYF
.	TRBJ2-1	.	TRBV19	TGTGCCAGCCACCAACCACGGGAGAATTCCTACAATGAGCAGTTCTTC	CASHQPRENSYNEQFF
.	TRBJ2-1	TRBD1	TRBV28	TGTGCCAGCAGTTTATCTAGCAGGGGGCTCACGGGATGGTCCTACAATGAGCAGTTCTTC	CASSLSSRGLTGWSYNEQFF
.	TRBJ1-1	.	TRBV7-2	TGTGCCAGCAGCCCTCGGGGACAGAACACTGAAGCTTTCTTT	CASSPRGQNTEAFF
.	TRBJ2-5	TRBD1	TRBV7-2	TGTGCCAGCAGCCCACAGACAGGGCACCAAGAGACCCAGTACTTC	CASSPQTGHQETQYF
.	TRBJ2-1	.	TRBV10-3	TGTGCCAGAAAACGGGGATGGGAGCAGTTCTTC	CARKRGWEQFF
.	TRBJ2-1	TRBD2	TRBV10-3	TGTGCCATCAAACTAGCGGGAGGCGGGGAGCAGTTCTTC	CAIKLAGGGEQFF
.	TRBJ2-1	TRBD2	TRBV9	TGTGCCAGCAGCGTAGGCGGGAGTAGGATCAATGAGCAGTTCTTC	CASSVGGSRINEQFF
.	TRBJ1-4	TRBD1	TRBV19	TGTGCCAGTAGTACTCAGGGGGCTAATGAAAAACTGTTTTTT	CASSTQGANEKLFF
.	TRBJ2-3	TRBD2	TRBV6-5	TGTGCCAGCAGTGTGGGACTAGAAGCTGATACGCAGTATTTT	CASSVGLEADTQYF
.	TRBJ2-1	.	TRBV4-2	TGTGCCAGCAGCCAAGATTGGGAGCGGATCTACAATGAGCAGTTCTTC	CASSQDWERIYNEQFF
once	TRBJ2-2	TRBD2	TRBV7-7	TGTGCCAGCAGCTTACGACTAGCGGGAAAGGACGGGGAGCTGTTTTTT	CASSLRLAGKDGELFF
.	TRBJ2-2	TRBD1	TRBV7-2	TGTGCCAGCAGCAAAGGGGTGGGACAGGGACGGACCGGGGAGCTGTTTTTT	CASSKGVGQGRTGELFF
few	TRBJ1-2	.	TRBV6-5	TGTGCCAGCAGTTACGGCCAGACTACTAACTATGGCTACACCTTC	CASSYGQTTNYGYTF
.	TRBJ2-2	TRBD1	TRBV5-1	TGCGCCAGCAGCCGCCGACAGGGTGGCACCGGGGAGCTGTTTTTT	CASSRRQGGTGELFF
.	TRBJ2-1	TRBD1	TRBV11-2	TGTGCCAGCAGCTTTGGGACAGTATACAATGAGCAGTTCTTC	CASSFGTVYNEQFF
.	TRBJ1-2	.	TRBV28	TGTGCCATCCGGTCCCAGCGGGGGGAAGGCTACACCTTC	CAIRSQRGEGYTF
.	TRBJ2-1	.	TRBV7-3	TGTGCCAGCAGCTTAAACTGGGCGGGAGAGCAGTTCTTC	CASSLNWAGEQFF
.	TRBJ2-1	.	TRBV7-9	TGTGCCAGCCCCCCTAGCTCCTACAATGAGCAGTTCTTC	CASPPSSYNEQFF
.	TRBJ2-7	TRBD2	TRBV19	TGTGCCAGTACCTCGGGTACTAGCGGCTACGAGCAGTACTTC	CASTSGTSGYEQYF
.	TRBJ2-1	TRBD2	TRBV6-5	TGTGCCAGCAGTTACGACGGACTAGCGGGTCGAGAGCAGTTCTTC	CASSYDGLAGREQFF
.	TRBJ2-7	.	TRBV7-9	TGTGCCAGCTCGGGAGACACCTCCTACGAGCAGTACTTC	CASSGDTSYEQYF